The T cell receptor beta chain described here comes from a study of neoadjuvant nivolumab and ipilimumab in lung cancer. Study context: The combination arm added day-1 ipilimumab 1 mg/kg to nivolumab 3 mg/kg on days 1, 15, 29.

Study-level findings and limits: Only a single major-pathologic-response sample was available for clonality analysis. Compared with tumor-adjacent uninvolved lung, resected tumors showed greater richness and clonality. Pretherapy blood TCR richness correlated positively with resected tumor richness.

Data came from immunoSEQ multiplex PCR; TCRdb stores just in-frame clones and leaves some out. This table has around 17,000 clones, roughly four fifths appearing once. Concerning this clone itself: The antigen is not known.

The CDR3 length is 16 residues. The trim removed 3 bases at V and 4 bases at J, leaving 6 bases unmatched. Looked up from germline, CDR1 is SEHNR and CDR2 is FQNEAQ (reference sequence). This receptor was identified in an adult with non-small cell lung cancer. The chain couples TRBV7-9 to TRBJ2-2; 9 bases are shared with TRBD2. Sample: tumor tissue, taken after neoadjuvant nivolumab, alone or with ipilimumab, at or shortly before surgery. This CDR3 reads CASSLGSGGVTGELFF. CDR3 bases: TGTGCCAGCAGCTTGGGTAGCGGGGGTGTCACCGGGGAGCTGTTTTTT. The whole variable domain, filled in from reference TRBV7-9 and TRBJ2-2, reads DTGVSQNPRHKITKRGQNVTFRCDPISEHNRLYWYRQTLGQGPEFLTYFQNEAQLEKSRLLSDRFSAERPKGSFSTLEIQRTEQGDSAMYLCASSLGSGGVTGELFFGEGSRLTVL.